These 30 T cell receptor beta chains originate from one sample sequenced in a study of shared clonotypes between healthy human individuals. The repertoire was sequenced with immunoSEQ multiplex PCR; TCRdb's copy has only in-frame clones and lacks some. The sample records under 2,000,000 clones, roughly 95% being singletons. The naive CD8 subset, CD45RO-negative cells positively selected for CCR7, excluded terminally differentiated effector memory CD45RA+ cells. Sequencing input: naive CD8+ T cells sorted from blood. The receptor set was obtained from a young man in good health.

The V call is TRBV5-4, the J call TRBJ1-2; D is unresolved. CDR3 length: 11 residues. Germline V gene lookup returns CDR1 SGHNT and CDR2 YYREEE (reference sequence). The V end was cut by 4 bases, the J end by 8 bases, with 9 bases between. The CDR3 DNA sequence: TGTGCCAGCAGCCCTGGGTGGGGCTACACCTTC. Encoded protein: CASSPGWGYTF.

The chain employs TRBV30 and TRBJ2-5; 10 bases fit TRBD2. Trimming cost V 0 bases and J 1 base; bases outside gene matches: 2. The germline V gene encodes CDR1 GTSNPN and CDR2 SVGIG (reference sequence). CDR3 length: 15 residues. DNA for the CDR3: TGTGCCTGGAGTGTACTAGCGGGATTCCAAGAGACCCAGTACTTC. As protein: CAWSVLAGFQETQYF.

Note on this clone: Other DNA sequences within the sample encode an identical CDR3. CDR3 coding DNA: TGTGCCAGTAGTCCGGGACAAAACTATGGCTACACCTTC. It codes for CASSPGQNYGYTF. The rearrangement uses TRBV19 and TRBJ1-2; D is possibly TRBD1 (6 bases). This CDR3 spans 13 amino acids. V lost 5 bases and J 2 bases, leaving 9 bases between the germline ends. Germline V lookup: CDR1 LNHDA, CDR2 SQIVND (reference sequence).

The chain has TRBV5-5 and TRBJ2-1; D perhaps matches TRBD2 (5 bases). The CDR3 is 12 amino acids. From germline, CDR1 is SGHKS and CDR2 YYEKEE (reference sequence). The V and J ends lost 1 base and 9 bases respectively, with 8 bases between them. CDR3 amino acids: CASSLTGSEQFF. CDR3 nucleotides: TGTGCCAGCAGCTTGACGGGAAGTGAGCAGTTCTTC.

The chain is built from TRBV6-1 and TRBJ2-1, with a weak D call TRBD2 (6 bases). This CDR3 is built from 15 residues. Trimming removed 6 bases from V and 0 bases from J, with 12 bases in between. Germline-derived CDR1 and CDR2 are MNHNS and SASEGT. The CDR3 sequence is CASSLYSGSYNEQFF. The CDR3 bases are TGTGCCAGCAGCCTCTATAGCGGCTCCTACAATGAGCAGTTCTTC.

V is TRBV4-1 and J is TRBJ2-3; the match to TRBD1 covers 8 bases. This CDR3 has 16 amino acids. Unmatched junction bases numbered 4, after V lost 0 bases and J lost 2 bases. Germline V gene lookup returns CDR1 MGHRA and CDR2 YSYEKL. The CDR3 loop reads CASSQDRTGYTDTQYF. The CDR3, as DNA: TGCGCCAGCAGCCAAGATCGGACAGGGTACACAGATACGCAGTATTTT.

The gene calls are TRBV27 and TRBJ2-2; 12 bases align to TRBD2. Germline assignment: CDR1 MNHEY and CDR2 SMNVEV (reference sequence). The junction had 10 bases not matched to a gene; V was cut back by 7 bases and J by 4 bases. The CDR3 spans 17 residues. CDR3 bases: TGTGCCAGCACCCTTATCCGGACTAGCGGGATCACCGGGGAGCTGTTTTTT. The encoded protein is CASTLIRTSGITGELFF.

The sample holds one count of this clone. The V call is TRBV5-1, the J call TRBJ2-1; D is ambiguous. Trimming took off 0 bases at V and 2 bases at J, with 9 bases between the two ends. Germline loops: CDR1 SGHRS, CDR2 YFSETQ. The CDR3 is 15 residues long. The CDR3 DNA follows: TGCGCCAGCAGCTTGGAGATGTCCACCTACAATGAGCAGTTCTTC. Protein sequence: CASSLEMSTYNEQFF.

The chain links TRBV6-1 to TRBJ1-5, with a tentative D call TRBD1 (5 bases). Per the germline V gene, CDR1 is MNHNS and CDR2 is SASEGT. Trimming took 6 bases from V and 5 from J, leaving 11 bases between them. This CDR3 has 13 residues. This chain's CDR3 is CASRMGGYQPQHF. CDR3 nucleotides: TGTGCCAGCAGGATGGGGGGTTATCAGCCCCAGCATTTT.

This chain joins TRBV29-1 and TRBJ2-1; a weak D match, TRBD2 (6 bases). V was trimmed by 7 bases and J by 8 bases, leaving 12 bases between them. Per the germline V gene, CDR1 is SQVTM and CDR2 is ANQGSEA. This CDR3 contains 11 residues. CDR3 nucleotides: TGCAGCGCAAGACTAGTGGATGAGCAGTTCTTC. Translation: CSARLVDEQFF.

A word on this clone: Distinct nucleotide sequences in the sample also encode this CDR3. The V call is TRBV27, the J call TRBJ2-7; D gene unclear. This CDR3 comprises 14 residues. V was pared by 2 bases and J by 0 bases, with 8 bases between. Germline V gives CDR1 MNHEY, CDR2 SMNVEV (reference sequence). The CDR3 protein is CASSLSRSSYEQYF. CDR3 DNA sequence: TGTGCCAGCAGTTTAAGCCGGAGCTCCTACGAGCAGTACTTC.

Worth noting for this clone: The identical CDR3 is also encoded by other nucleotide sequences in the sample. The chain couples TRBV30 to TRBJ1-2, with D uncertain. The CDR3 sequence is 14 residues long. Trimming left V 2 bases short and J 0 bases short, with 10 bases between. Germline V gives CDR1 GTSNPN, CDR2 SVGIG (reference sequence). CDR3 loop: CAWSWENSNYGYTF. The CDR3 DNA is TGTGCCTGGAGTTGGGAGAACTCTAACTATGGCTACACCTTC.

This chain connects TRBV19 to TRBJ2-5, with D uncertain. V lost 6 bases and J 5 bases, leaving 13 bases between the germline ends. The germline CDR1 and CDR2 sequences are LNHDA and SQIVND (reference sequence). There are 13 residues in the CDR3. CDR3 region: CASRTLAGETQYF. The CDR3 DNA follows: TGTGCCAGTAGGACGCTTGCCGGTGAGACCCAGTACTTC.

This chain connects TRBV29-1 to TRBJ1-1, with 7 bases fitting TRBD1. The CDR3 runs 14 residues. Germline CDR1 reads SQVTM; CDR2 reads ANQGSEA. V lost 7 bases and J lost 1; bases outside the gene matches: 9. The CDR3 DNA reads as TGCAGCGCGATAAACAGGGGCTCGAACACTGAAGCTTTCTTT. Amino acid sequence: CSAINRGSNTEAFF.

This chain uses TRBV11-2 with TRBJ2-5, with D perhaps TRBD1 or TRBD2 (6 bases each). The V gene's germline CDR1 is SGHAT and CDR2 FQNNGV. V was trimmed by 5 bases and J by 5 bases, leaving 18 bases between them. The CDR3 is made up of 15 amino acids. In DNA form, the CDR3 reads TGTGCCAGCAGCCAGGGGACCGCGGGAAGGGAGACCCAGTACTTC. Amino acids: CASSQGTAGRETQYF.

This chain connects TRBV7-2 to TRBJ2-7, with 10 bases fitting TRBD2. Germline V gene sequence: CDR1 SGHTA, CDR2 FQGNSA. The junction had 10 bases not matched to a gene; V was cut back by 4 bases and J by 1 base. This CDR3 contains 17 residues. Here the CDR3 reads CASSSRTSGMISYEQYF. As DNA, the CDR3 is TGTGCCAGCAGCTCCAGAACTAGCGGGATGATTTCCTACGAGCAGTACTTC.

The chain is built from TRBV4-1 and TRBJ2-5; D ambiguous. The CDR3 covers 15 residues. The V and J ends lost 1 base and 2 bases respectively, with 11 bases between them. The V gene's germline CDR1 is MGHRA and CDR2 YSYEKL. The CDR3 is CASSQAGIGQETQYF. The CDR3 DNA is TGCGCCAGCAGCCAAGCTGGTATCGGACAAGAGACCCAGTACTTC.

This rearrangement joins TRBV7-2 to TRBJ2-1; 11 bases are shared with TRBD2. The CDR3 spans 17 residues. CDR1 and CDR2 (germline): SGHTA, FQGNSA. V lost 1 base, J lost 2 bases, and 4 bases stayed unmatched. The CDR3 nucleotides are TGTGCCAGCAGCTTAGACCAACTAGCGGGGGCCTACAATGAGCAGTTCTTC. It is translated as CASSLDQLAGAYNEQFF.

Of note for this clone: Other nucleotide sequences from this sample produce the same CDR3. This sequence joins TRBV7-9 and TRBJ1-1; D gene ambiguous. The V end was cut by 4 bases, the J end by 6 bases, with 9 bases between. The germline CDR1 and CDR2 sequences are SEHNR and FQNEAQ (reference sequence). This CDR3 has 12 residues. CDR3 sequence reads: CASSSGGAEAFF. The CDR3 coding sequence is TGTGCCAGCAGCTCCGGAGGCGCTGAAGCTTTCTTT.

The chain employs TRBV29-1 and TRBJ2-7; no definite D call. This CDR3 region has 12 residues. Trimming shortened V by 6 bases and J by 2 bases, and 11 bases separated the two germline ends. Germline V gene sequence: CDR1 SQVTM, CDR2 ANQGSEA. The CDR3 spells CSVVDKPYEQYF. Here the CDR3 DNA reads TGCAGCGTGGTCGACAAACCCTACGAGCAGTACTTC.

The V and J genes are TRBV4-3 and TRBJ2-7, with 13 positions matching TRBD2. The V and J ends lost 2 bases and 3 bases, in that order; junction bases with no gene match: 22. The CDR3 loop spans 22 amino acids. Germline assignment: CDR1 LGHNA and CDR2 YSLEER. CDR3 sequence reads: CASSQTVVAGLAGEGGGYEQYF. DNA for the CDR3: TGCGCCAGCAGCCAAACTGTGGTAGCCGGACTAGCGGGAGAGGGCGGAGGCTACGAGCAGTACTTC.

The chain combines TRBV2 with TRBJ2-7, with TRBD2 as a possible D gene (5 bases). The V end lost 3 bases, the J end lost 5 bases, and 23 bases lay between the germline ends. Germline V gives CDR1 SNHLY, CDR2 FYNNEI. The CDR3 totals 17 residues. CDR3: CASSEGASRRWVHEQYF. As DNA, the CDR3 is TGTGCCAGCAGTGAGGGAGCGTCGAGACGCTGGGTCCACGAGCAGTACTTC. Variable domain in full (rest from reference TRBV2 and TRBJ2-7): EPEVTQTPSHQVTQMGQEVILRCVPISNHLYFYWYRQILGQKVEFLVSFYNNEISEKSEIFDDQFSVERPDGSNFTLKIRSTKLEDSAMYFCASSEGASRRWVHEQYFGPGTRLTVT.

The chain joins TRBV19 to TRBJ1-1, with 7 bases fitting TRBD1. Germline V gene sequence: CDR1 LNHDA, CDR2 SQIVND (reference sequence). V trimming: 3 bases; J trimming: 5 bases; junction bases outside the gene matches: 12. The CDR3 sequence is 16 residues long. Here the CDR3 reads CASSIKGAYFGTEAFF. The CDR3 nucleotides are TGTGCCAGTAGTATTAAGGGGGCTTACTTCGGAACTGAAGCTTTCTTT.

The CDR3 is CASSLTGGVPYGYTF. The CDR3 DNA is TGTGCCAGCAGCCTGACAGGGGGCGTCCCCTATGGCTACACCTTC. The V gene is TRBV11-2, the J gene TRBJ1-2; 10 nucleotides match TRBD1. This CDR3 comprises 15 residues. V was pared by 5 bases and J by 4 bases, with 7 bases of the junction left unmatched. CDR1 is SGHAT and CDR2 is FQNNGV in the germline V gene.

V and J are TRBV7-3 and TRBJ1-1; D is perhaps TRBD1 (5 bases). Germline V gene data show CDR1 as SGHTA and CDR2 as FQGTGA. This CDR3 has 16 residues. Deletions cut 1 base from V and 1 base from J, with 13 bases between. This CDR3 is CASSLIPGTANTEAFF. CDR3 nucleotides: TGTGCCAGCAGCTTAATACCCGGGACGGCGAACACTGAAGCTTTCTTT.

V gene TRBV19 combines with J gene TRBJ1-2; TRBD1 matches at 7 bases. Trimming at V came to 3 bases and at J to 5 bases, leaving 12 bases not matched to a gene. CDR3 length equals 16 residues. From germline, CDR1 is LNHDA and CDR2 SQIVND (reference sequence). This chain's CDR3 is CASSMSGTAFLYGYTF. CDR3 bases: TGTGCCAGTAGTATGTCCGGGACAGCGTTCTTATATGGCTACACCTTC.

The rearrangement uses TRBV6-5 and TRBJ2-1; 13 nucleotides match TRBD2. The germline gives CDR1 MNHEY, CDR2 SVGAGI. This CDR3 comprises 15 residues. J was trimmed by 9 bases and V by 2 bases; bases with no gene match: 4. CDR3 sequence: CASSYALAGGFEQFF. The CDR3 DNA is TGTGCCAGCAGTTACGCACTAGCGGGAGGGTTTGAGCAGTTCTTC.

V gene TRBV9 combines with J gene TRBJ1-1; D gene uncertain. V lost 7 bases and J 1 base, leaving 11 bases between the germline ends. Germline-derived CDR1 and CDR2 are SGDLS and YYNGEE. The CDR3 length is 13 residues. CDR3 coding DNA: TGTGCCAGCTCCGGGATCCCGAACACTGAAGCTTTCTTT. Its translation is CASSGIPNTEAFF. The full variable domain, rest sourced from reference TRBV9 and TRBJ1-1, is DSGVTQTPKHLITATGQRVTLRCSPRSGDLSVYWYQQSLDQGLQFLIQYYNGEERAKGNILERFSAQQFPDLHSELNLSSLELGDSALYFCASSGIPNTEAFFGQGTRLTVV.

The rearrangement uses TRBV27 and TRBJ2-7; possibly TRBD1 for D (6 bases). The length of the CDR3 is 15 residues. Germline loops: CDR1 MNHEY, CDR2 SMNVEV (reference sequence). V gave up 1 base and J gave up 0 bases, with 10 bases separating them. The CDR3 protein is CASSLLGQYSYEQYF. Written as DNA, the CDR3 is TGTGCCAGCAGTTTATTAGGACAGTACTCCTACGAGCAGTACTTC.

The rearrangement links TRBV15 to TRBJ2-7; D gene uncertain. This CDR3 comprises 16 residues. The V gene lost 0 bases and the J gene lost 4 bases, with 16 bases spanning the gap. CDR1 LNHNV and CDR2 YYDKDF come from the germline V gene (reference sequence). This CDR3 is CATSRDLQWANYEQYF. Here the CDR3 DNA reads TGTGCCACCAGCAGAGATTTACAGTGGGCAAATTACGAGCAGTACTTC.